This passage covers 7 T cell receptor beta chains from one sample sequenced in a study of long-term antiretroviral therapy in people with HIV. Run at survey level, the immunoSEQ assay was version v3.0. Repertoires were generated with immunoSEQ multiplex PCR, while TCRdb's copy carries only in-frame clones and drops some. In the table there are approximately 29,000 clones, about 85% of which are singletons. Sample: unsorted PBMCs, taken 1.1 years after starting antiretroviral therapy. Receptors were obtained from a young man with HIV.

The chain uses TRBV2 and TRBJ2-1; no clear D. V was shortened by 6 bases and J by 2 bases, with 11 bases between the two germline ends. This CDR3 has 14 amino acids. CDR1 is SNHLY, CDR2 FYNNEI, per germline. CDR3 in DNA: TGTGCCAGCAGAGACGGGTTAGCCTACAATGAGCAGTTCTTC. This sequence encodes CASRDGLAYNEQFF.

This sequence joins TRBV30 and TRBJ2-7; D not resolved. Germline lookup yields CDR1 GTSNPN and CDR2 SVGIG (reference sequence). Deletions cut 0 bases from V and 5 bases from J, with 8 bases between. CDR3 size: 12 residues. In DNA, the CDR3 is TGTGCCTGGAGTGTAGGCTCGAACGAGCAGTACTTC. Encoded protein: CAWSVGSNEQYF.

The chain uses TRBV4-3 and TRBJ2-7, with D tentatively TRBD1 or TRBD2 (5 bases each). Trimming shortened V by 0 bases and J by 4 bases, and 10 bases separated the two germline ends. This CDR3 is built from 14 residues. The V gene's germline CDR1 is LGHNA and CDR2 YSLEER. The CDR3, as DNA: TGCGCCAGCAGCCAAGATCGGGACGGGTACGAGCAGTACTTC. As protein: CASSQDRDGYEQYF.

This chain uses TRBV19 with TRBJ2-3, with D perhaps TRBD2 (5 bases). Per germline, CDR1 LNHDA and CDR2 SQIVND (reference sequence). The V and J ends lost 6 bases and 5 bases respectively, with 15 bases between them. The CDR3 totals 14 residues. CDR3 nucleotides: TGTGCCAGTAGACAACCGGAGGTGGGAGATACGCAGTATTTT. Its translation: CASRQPEVGDTQYF.

The J gene is TRBJ2-7, the V gene TRBV7-9; TRBD1 aligns across 7 bases. Trimming removed 5 bases from V and 2 bases from J; junction bases left unmatched: 3. Germline V CDR1 and CDR2: SEHNR, FQNEAQ (reference sequence). This CDR3 is built from 13 residues. The CDR3 here is CASSPDRAYEQYF. The CDR3 DNA reads as TGTGCCAGCAGCCCCGACAGGGCCTACGAGCAGTACTTC.

The rearrangement joins TRBV7-9 to TRBJ1-2; the D is unclear. CDR3 length: 12 amino acids. Germline lookup yields CDR1 SEHNR and CDR2 FQNEAQ (reference sequence). Trimming took off 5 bases at V and 1 base at J, with 5 bases between the two ends. CDR3 loop: CASSTNNYGYTF. The CDR3 DNA reads as TGTGCCAGCAGCACCAATAACTATGGCTACACCTTC.

This clone has only one observation. This chain links TRBV5-6 with TRBJ1-1, with D hard to call. The CDR3 spans 12 residues. Germline CDR1 and CDR2: SGHDT and YYEEEE. The germline V and J ends were trimmed by 0 bases and 10 bases, with 10 bases remaining between them. Written as DNA, the CDR3 is TGTGCCAGCAGCTTGGAAACAGCGGGAGCTTTCTTT. Its protein is CASSLETAGAFF.